These 8 T cell receptor beta chains were all obtained from the same sample, sequenced in a study of technical replicates of blood from four donors. The assay was immunoSEQ multiplex PCR, and TCRdb's table has in-frame clones only and misses some. The sample has 98,000 or so clones; nearly 97% are singletons. What was sequenced was T cells isolated from PBMCs. These receptors came from a human donor in good health.

This sequence joins TRBV2 and TRBJ2-5; D remains ambiguous. CDR3 length: 10 residues. Germline CDR1 reads SNHLY; CDR2 reads FYNNEI. V was pared by 5 bases and J by 5 bases, with 3 bases between. The CDR3 DNA is TGTGCCAGCAGTCGGGAGACCCAGTACTTC. Translated: CASSRETQYF.

The rearrangement uses TRBV19 and TRBJ2-3; 7 nucleotides align to TRBD2. The CDR3 runs to 17 residues. Germline assignment: CDR1 LNHDA and CDR2 SQIVND (reference sequence). Trimming removed 9 bases from V and 2 bases from J; junction bases left unmatched: 17. The CDR3 region has the DNA TGTGCCAGAAGACTAGCCAGCCCTGTGGGATACACAGATACGCAGTATTTT. Amino acid sequence: CARRLASPVGYTDTQYF.

This sequence joins TRBV14 and TRBJ2-3; the D gene is possibly TRBD1 (7 bases). The germline V gene encodes CDR1 SGHDN and CDR2 FVKESK. The V gene lost 4 bases and the J gene lost 2 bases, with 16 bases spanning the gap. This CDR3 has 16 amino acids. The CDR3 is CASSLHQGGPTDTQYF. The CDR3 region has the DNA TGTGCCAGCAGCCTCCACCAGGGGGGACCCACAGATACGCAGTATTTT.

The CDR3 DNA reads as TGTGCCGCCTGGGGGGGCGCCGGCACCGGGGAGCTGTTTTTT. It encodes CAAWGGAGTGELFF. The J gene is TRBJ2-2, the V gene TRBV28; a possible D gene is TRBD2 (7 bases). Deletions cut 11 bases from V and 4 bases from J, with 17 bases between. Germline V CDR1 and CDR2: MDHEN, SYDVKM. The CDR3 is made up of 14 amino acids.

This chain connects TRBV5-1 to TRBJ2-2; 9 bases are shared with TRBD1. Germline values: CDR1 SGHRS, CDR2 YFSETQ. The length of the CDR3 is 17 residues. The V segment lost 0 bases and the J segment 1 base; nucleotides outside the gene matches: 4. The CDR3 DNA is TGCGCCAGCAGCTTGGCCCCGACAGGGGGGAACACCGGGGAGCTGTTTTTT. It translates to CASSLAPTGGNTGELFF.

V usage is TRBV19 and J usage is TRBJ1-2; D gene unclear. The CDR3 totals 13 residues. Germline values: CDR1 LNHDA, CDR2 SQIVND (reference sequence). V was cut by 3 bases and J by 4 bases, with 9 bases left in between. CDR3 sequence: CASSMRNLYGYTF. CDR3 DNA sequence: TGTGCCAGTAGTATGCGGAACCTCTATGGCTACACCTTC.

J is TRBJ2-2 and V is TRBV9; 8 bases line up with TRBD1. The germline V gene has CDR1 SGDLS and CDR2 YYNGEE. There are 14 residues in the CDR3. The ends lost 6 bases at V and 5 bases at J; junction bases unmatched: 6. The CDR3 loop reads CASTRQGRTGELFF. The DNA for the CDR3 is TGTGCCAGCACTCGACAGGGGAGGACCGGGGAGCTGTTTTTT.

This sequence joins TRBV5-4 and TRBJ1-4; 8 bases line up with TRBD1. Germline V gives CDR1 SGHNT, CDR2 YYREEE (reference sequence). Losses at the gene ends were 2 bases for V and 0 bases for J; bases not matched to a gene: 9. The CDR3 totals 18 residues. The CDR3 nucleotides read TGTGCCAGCAGCTTAGACAGGGGATGGACTGCAACTAATGAAAAACTGTTTTTT. Translated: CASSLDRGWTATNEKLFF.